The sequence of this T cell receptor (beta chain) was determined in a study of shared clonotypes between healthy human individuals. Naive-designated CD8 cells lacked CD45RO, were positively enriched for CCR7, and omitted terminally differentiated effector memory CD45RA+ cells. Data came from immunoSEQ multiplex PCR; TCRdb stores just in-frame clones and leaves some out. Of some 600,000 clones listed, about 95% are singletons. This CDR3 comprises 14 residues. CDR1 SGHNT and CDR2 YYREEE come from the germline V gene (reference sequence). Trimming took off 2 bases at V and 3 bases at J, with 11 bases between the two ends.

The sequenced sample consisted of naive CD8+ T cells sorted from blood. This clonotype originated in a woman younger than 45 in good health. The chain combines TRBV5-4 with TRBJ1-1; D unresolved. This CDR3 is CASSFPGEHTEAFF. The DNA of the CDR3 is TGTGCCAGCAGCTTTCCCGGGGAACACACTGAAGCTTTCTTT. Full variable domain (outside the CDR3, taken from reference TRBV5-4 and TRBJ1-1): ETGVTQSPTHLIKTRGQQVTLRCSSQSGHNTVSWYQQALGQGPQFIFQYYREEENGRGNFPPRFSGLQFPNYSSELNVNALELDDSALYLCASSFPGEHTEAFFGQGTRLTVV.